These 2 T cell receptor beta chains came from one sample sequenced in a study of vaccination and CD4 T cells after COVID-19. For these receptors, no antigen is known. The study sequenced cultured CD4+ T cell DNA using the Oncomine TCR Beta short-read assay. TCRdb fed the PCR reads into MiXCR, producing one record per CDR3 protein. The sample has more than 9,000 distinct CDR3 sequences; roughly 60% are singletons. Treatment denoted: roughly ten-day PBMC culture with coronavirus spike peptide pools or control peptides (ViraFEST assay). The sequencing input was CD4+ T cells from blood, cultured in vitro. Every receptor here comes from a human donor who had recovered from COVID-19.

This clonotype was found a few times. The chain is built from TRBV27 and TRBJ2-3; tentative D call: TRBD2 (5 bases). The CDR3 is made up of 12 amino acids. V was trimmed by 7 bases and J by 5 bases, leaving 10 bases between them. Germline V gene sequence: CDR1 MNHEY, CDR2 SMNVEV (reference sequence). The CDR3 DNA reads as TGTGCCAGCAAATCGGGGTTAGATACGCAGTATTTT. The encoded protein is CASKSGLDTQYF.

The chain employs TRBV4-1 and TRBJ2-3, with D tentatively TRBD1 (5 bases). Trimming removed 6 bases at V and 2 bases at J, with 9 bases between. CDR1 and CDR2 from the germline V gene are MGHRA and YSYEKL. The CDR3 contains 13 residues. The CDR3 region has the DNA TGCGCCAGCAGGGACATGGTCACAGATACGCAGTATTTT. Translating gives CASRDMVTDTQYF.